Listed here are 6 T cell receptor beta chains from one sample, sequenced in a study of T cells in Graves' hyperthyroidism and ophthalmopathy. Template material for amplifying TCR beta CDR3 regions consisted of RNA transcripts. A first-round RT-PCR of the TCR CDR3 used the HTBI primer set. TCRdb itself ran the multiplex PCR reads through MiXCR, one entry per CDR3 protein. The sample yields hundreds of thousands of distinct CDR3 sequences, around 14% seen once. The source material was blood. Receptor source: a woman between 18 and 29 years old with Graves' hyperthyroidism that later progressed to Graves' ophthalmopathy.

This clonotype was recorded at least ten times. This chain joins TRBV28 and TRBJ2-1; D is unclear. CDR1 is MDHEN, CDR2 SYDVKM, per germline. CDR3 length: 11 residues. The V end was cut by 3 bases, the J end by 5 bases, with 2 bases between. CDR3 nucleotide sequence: TGTGCCAGCAGTTTGAACAATGAGCAGTTCTTC. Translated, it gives CASSLNNEQFF.

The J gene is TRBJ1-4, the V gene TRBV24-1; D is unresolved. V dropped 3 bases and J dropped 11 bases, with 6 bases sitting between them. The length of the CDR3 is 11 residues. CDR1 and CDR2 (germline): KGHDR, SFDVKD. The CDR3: CATSDGIKLFF. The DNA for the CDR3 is TGTGCCACCAGTGATGGGATCAAACTGTTTTTT.

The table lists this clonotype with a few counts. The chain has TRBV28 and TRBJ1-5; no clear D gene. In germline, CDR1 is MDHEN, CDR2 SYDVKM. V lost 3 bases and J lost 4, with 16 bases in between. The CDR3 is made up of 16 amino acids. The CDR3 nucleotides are TGTGCCAGCAGTTTCACATGGCAAGGTAGGAATCAGCCCCAGCATTTT. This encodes CASSFTWQGRNQPQHF.

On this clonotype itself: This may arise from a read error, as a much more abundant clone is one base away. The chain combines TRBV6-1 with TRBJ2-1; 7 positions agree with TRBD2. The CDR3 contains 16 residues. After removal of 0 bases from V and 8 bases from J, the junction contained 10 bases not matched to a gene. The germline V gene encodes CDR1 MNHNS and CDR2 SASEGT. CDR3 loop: CASSEAGGDPGHEQFF. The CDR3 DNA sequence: TGTGCCAGCAGTGAAGCGGGAGGGGACCCGGGGCATGAGCAGTTCTTC.

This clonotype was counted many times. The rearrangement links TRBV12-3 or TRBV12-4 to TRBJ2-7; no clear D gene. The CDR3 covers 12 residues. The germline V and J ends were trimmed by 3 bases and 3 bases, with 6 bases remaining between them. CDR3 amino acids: CASSFFDYEQYF. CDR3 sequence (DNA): TGTGCCAGCAGTTTCTTCGACTACGAGCAGTACTTC.

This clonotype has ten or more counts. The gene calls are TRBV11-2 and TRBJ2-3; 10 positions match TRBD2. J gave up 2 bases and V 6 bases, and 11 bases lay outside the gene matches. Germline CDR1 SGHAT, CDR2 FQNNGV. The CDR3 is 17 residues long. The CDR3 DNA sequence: TGTGCCAGCAGAACCCACCGGACTAGCGGCTTCACAGATACGCAGTATTTT. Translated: CASRTHRTSGFTDTQYF.